The source of this TCR beta chain is a study of T cells in Graves' hyperthyroidism and ophthalmopathy. Diagnosing involved the use of clinical symptoms, serum thyroxine and TRAb, thyroid ultrasound and orbital computed tomography. Amplified regions were TCR beta CDR3 sequences from RNA transcripts. Researchers ran a first-round RT-PCR on the TCR CDR3 using the HTBI primer set. Via MiXCR, TCRdb re-called the multiplex PCR reads, giving one row per CDR3 protein. This table holds around 600,000 distinct CDR3 sequences, around 13% found once. There are 22 residues in the CDR3. Germline assignment: CDR1 MNHEY and CDR2 SMNVEV (reference sequence). V lost 0 bases and J 4 bases, leaving 33 bases between the germline ends.

The rearrangement links TRBV27 to TRBJ1-2; D ambiguous. The specimen was blood. The sequence was collected from a woman between 50 and 59 years old with Graves' ophthalmopathy. The CDR3 DNA reads as TGTGCCAGCAGTTTATCCAAGAGAGTCGGAGGGATTAAAGGACCCCGAGGCTATGGCTACACCTTC. Its protein product is CASSLSKRVGGIKGPRGYGYTF.